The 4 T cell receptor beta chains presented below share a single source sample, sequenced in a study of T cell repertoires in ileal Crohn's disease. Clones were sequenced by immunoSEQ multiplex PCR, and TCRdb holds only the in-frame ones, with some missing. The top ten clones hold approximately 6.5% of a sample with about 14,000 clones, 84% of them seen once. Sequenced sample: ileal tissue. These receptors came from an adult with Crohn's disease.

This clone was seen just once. DNA for the CDR3: TGTGCCAGCAGTCGTTACAGGGGGCGCGGGGAGACCCAGTACTTC. Amino acids: CASSRYRGRGETQYF. This sequence joins TRBV2 and TRBJ2-5; 9 positions match TRBD1. Germline assignment: CDR1 SNHLY and CDR2 FYNNEI. Germline trimming cut 5 bases from V and 5 bases from J; bases unmatched to any gene: 9. The CDR3 loop spans 15 amino acids.

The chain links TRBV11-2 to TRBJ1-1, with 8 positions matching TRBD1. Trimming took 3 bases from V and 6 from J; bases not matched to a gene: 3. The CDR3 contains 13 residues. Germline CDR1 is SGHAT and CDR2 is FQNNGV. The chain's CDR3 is CASSLRQGSEAFF. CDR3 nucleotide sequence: TGTGCCAGCAGCTTGAGACAGGGGTCTGAAGCTTTCTTT.

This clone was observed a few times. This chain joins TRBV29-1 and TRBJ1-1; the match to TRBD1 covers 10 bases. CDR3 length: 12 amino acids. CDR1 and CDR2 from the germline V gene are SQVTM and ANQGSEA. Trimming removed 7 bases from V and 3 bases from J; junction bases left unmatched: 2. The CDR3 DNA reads TGCAGCGCCGGGACAGGGGACACTGAAGCTTTCTTT. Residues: CSAGTGDTEAFF.

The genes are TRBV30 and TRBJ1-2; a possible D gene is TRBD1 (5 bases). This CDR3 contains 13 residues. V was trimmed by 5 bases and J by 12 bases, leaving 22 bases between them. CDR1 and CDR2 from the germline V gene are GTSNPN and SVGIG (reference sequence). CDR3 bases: TGTGCCTGGGGACAAAACGGAAGGACACCTAACACCTTC. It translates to CAWGQNGRTPNTF. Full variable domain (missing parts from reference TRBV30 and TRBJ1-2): SQTIHQWPATLVQPVGSPLSLECTVEGTSNPNLYWYRQAAGRGLQLLFYSVGIGQISSEVPQNLSASRPQDRQFILSSKKLLLSDSGFYLCAWGQNGRTPNTFGSGTRLTVV.